The present TCR beta chain was sequenced within a study of blood T cell repertoires in COVID-19. Study overall: Donors in the United States, Italy and Spain gave samples during acute or convalescent COVID-19.

Germline lookup yields CDR1 SGHRS and CDR2 YFSETQ. The V and J ends lost 0 bases and 0 bases respectively, with 24 bases between them. The CDR3 sequence is 20 residues long. Per the study methods: Amplification with reference gene primers provided the estimates of nucleated cell counts. TCRdb's table, derived via immunoSEQ multiplex PCR, lists solely in-frame clones and lacks some. The V and J calls and the clone size are those of that table, but D and trimming were determined from the DNA. In the table there are around 140,000 clones, around 81% of which are singletons. The sequencing input was peripheral blood. This TCR came from a human donor in a cohort sampled during active COVID-19. The genes are TRBV5-1 and TRBJ1-1; the D gene is possibly TRBD1 (5 bases). The CDR3 nucleotides read TGCGCCAGCAGCTTGGATGCTGACAGTCCGGATACCCCTATGAACACTGAAGCTTTCTTT. The encoded protein is CASSLDADSPDTPMNTEAFF.